The clone carrying this TCR beta chain came up many times. The sample holds other DNA sequences that translate to the same CDR3. This CDR3 contains 14 residues. The germline V gene has CDR1 KGHSH and CDR2 LQKENI. V dropped 2 bases and J dropped 1 base, with 5 bases sitting between them. The sample comes from a study of blood T cell repertoires in COVID-19. Data came from immunoSEQ multiplex PCR; TCRdb stores just in-frame clones and leaves some out. Of over 200,000 clones listed, roughly four fifths are singletons. This TCR derives from a man aged 40-50 years who had recovered from COVID-19. V and J are TRBV18 and TRBJ2-2, with D possibly matching TRBD1 (5 bases). The sample consisted of PBMCs or T cells enriched from blood (not recorded which). This CDR3 is CASSPGQNTGELFF. Written as DNA, the CDR3 is TGTGCCAGCTCACCAGGACAGAACACCGGGGAGCTGTTTTTT.